This T cell receptor (beta chain) comes out of a study of T cell repertoires and Cas9 in healthy adults. Using immunoSEQ multiplex PCR, the repertoire was profiled, and TCRdb retains in-frame clones only, with some absent. The data contain about 22,000 clones, 80% to 95% of them singletons. The CDR3 totals 12 residues. V gave up 6 bases and J gave up 3 bases, with 9 bases separating them. Germline CDR1 is SQVTM and CDR2 is ANQGSEA. The specimen was CD4+ effector T cells (CD127+, CD25-, CD137-, CD154-) from PBMCs; culture status not recorded. The TCR originated in a human donor in good health. The chain has TRBV29-1 and TRBJ2-1; D might be TRBD1 or TRBD2, each matching 5 bases. This chain's CDR3 is CSVGAGYNEQFF. The CDR3 nucleotides are TGCAGCGTCGGGGCGGGCTACAATGAGCAGTTCTTC.